This entry is about one TCR beta chain. The sample comes from a study of cytomegalovirus exposure and HLA in healthy donors. Sequencing was performed with immunoSEQ multiplex PCR; in TCRdb, only in-frame clones are kept and a portion is missing. The sample gives fewer than 200,000 clones, approximately 89% of which show up once; 4% to 4.5% is in the top ten. Germline V gives CDR1 SEHNR, CDR2 FQNEAQ (reference sequence). Trimming removed 5 bases at V and 3 bases at J, with 4 bases between. This CDR3 has 11 residues. The chain links TRBV7-9 to TRBJ2-5; D not certain. This receptor was taken from a man between 18 and 35 years old in good health and CMV-seropositive. Sample: PBMCs. The CDR3: CASSAEETQYF. The CDR3 coding sequence is TGTGCCAGCAGCGCAGAAGAGACCCAGTACTTC.